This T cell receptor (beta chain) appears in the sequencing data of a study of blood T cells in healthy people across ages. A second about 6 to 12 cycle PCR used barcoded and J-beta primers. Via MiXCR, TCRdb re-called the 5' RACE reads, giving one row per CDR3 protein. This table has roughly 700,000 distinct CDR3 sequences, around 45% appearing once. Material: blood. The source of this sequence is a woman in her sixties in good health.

The CDR3 loop reads CASSLGGTGIQETQFF. CDR3 nucleotide sequence: TGCGCCAGCAGCCTCGGGGGGACAGGGATCCAAGAGACCCAGTTCTTC. V and J are TRBV5-1 and TRBJ2-1; 9 bases map to TRBD1. Germline-derived CDR1 and CDR2 are SGHRS and YFSETQ. The ends lost 4 bases at V and 13 bases at J; junction bases unmatched: 18. The CDR3 loop spans 16 amino acids.